This T cell receptor beta chain was sequenced for a study of blood T cell repertoires in COVID-19. The overall study: PBMCs, B-cell-depleted T cells, or T cells were the source of the cDNA or gDNA that made up the material.

The germline gives CDR1 SGHAT, CDR2 FQNNGV. The CDR3 runs 15 residues. V trimming: 5 bases; J trimming: 4 bases; junction bases outside the gene matches: 6. The assay was immunoSEQ multiplex PCR, and TCRdb's table has in-frame clones only and misses some. The table lists around 320,000 clones, about 90% of them singletons. The TCR comes from a man younger than 35 with active or convalescent COVID-19. The genes are TRBV11-2 and TRBJ2-1; 9 nucleotides line up with TRBD1. The sample was peripheral blood. CDR3 sequence: CASSPGTGFYNEQFF. CDR3 coding DNA: TGTGCCAGCAGCCCCGGGACAGGGTTTTACAATGAGCAGTTCTTC. The full variable domain, rest sourced from reference TRBV11-2 and TRBJ2-1, is EAGVAQSPRYKIIEKRQSVAFWCNPISGHATLYWYQQILGQGPKLLIQFQNNGVVDDSQLPKDRFSAERLKGVDSTLKIQPAKLEDSAVYLCASSPGTGFYNEQFFGPGTRLTVL.